Shown below are 5 T cell receptor beta chains from a single sample sequenced in a study of T cell changes during pregnancy in multiple sclerosis. Clones were sequenced by immunoSEQ multiplex PCR, and TCRdb holds only the in-frame ones, with some missing. The sample lists around 74,000 clones, about 85% occurring once. Sequences were derived from peripheral blood, sampled before pregnancy. The source of these receptors is a female donor with multiple sclerosis, enrolled in a pregnancy study.

This clone was detected only once. The V gene is TRBV30, the J gene TRBJ1-1; a weak D match, TRBD1 (5 bases). The V gene's germline CDR1 is GTSNPN and CDR2 SVGIG (reference sequence). V was trimmed by 2 bases and J by 0 bases, leaving 7 bases between them. The CDR3 loop spans 13 amino acids. The CDR3 sequence is CAWSRGVNTEAFF. The CDR3 nucleotides read TGTGCCTGGAGTCGGGGGGTGAACACTGAAGCTTTCTTT.

The rearrangement uses TRBV6-1 and TRBJ2-7; D is unclear. CDR3 length: 14 residues. Trimming stripped 2 bases from V and 5 bases from J, with 13 bases between. The V gene's germline CDR1 is MNHNS and CDR2 SASEGT. CDR3 bases: TGTGCCAGCAGTGAATTACAGATTTCCGACGAGCAGTACTTC. Protein product: CASSELQISDEQYF.

The chain recombines TRBV5-1 with TRBJ2-1; 8 positions agree with TRBD2. With 0 bases clipped from V and 7 bases from J, the junction kept 6 bases outside the gene matches. This CDR3 region has 15 residues. Germline-derived CDR1 and CDR2 are SGHRS and YFSETQ. The CDR3 spells CASSLAAGLVNEQFF. CDR3 DNA: TGCGCCAGCAGCTTGGCCGCGGGACTAGTGAATGAGCAGTTCTTC.

This clone was detected once. V is TRBV4-3 and J is TRBJ2-7, with D tentatively TRBD1 (5 bases). Germline CDR1 LGHNA, CDR2 YSLEER. Trimming shortened V by 0 bases and J by 2 bases, and 20 bases separated the two germline ends. The CDR3 consists of 18 residues. CDR3 DNA sequence: TGCGCCAGCAGCCAAGACGTATTCGACAGTATGGTCCCCTACGAGCAGTACTTC. It yields the protein CASSQDVFDSMVPYEQYF.

The chain employs TRBV4-1 and TRBJ2-7; no definite D call. The germline V gene has CDR1 MGHRA and CDR2 YSYEKL. The germline V and J ends were trimmed by 4 bases and 2 bases, with 18 bases remaining between them. This CDR3 comprises 16 residues. The CDR3 region is CASSRQDMTSTYEQYF. The CDR3 DNA follows: TGCGCCAGCAGCCGCCAAGATATGACTTCTACCTACGAGCAGTACTTC.